Listed below are T cell receptor beta chains from one sample, sequenced in a study of cytomegalovirus exposure and HLA in healthy donors. This table comes from immunoSEQ multiplex PCR, and its TCRdb copy is limited to in-frame clones, with some not included. Of about 85,000 clones listed, about four fifths are singletons. What was sequenced was PBMCs. These receptor sequences come from a middle-aged man in good health and CMV-seropositive. CDR3s include the opening cysteine and the closing phenylalanine or tryptophan. The D gene is left open where the match is weak. Size is stated for part of the rows, as once, few or many counts, or as a class when the clone is expanded.

17,TRBD2,TRBV10-1,.,TRBJ2-5,CASSDLTSGIMQETQYF
13,.,TRBV19,.,TRBJ1-2,CASSGSVEVGYTF
16,TRBD1,TRBV4-2,.,TRBJ1-4,CASSQDLGQGFEKLFF
17,.,TRBV7-8,few,TRBJ2-1,CASSLFFANQNNNEQFF
15,TRBD2,TRBV7-9,.,TRBJ2-5,CASRRSGTPRETQYF
16,.,TRBV6-4,.,TRBJ2-3,CASSDSSGWSTDTQYF
14,.,TRBV13,few,TRBJ2-7,CASSPWTETYEQYF
14,.,TRBV19,once,TRBJ1-3,CASSITYDGNTIYF
13,.,TRBV2,.,TRBJ1-4,CASSIVEGEKLFF
15,.,TRBV7-3,.,TRBJ2-1,CASSSTRSSYNEQFF
12,.,TRBV7-6,few,TRBJ2-3,CASSQVGDTQYF
19,.,TRBV7-2,.,TRBJ2-6,CASSLARAGGNSGANVLTF
14,TRBD1,TRBV18,once,TRBJ1-4,CASSPDRGDEKLFF
12,.,TRBV5-1,.,TRBJ2-7,CASSSEVNEQYF
16,TRBD1,TRBV27,.,TRBJ2-7,CASSFTGQGIKYEQYF
14,TRBD1,TRBV9,.,TRBJ2-3,CASSVGQGTDTQYF
13,TRBD1,TRBV7-8,.,TRBJ2-1,CASSLDRENEQFF
16,TRBD1,TRBV27,.,TRBJ1-2,CASSLRTGELGYGYTF
16,TRBD1,TRBV7-2,.,TRBJ2-7,CASSFESGQGSYEQYF
12,.,TRBV25-1,.,TRBJ2-7,CASSVSSYEQYF